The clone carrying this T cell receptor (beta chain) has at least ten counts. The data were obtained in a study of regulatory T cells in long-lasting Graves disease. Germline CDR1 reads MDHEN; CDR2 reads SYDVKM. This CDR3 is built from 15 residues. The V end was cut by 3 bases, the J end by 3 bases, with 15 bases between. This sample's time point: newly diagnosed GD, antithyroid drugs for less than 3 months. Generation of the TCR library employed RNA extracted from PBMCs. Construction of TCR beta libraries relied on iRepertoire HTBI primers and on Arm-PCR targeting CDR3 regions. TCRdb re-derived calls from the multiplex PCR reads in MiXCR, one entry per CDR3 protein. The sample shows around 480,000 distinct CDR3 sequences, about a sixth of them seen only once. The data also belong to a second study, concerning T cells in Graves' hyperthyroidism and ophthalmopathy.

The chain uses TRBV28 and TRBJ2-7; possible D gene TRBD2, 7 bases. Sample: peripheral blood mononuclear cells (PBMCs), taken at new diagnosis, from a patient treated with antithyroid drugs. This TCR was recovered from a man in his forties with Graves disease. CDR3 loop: CASSLGGAGGYEQYF. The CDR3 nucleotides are TGTGCCAGCAGTTTGGGGGGGGCAGGTGGCTACGAGCAGTACTTC.